Detailed here is one TCR beta chain. Its specificity is not known. The data are from a study of T cells expressing NK-cell markers. Study background: Beta-chain profiling covered CD3+CD56+NKG2C+, CD3+CD56+NKG2C- and CD3+CD56-NKG2C+ sorted subsets. Seven HCMV-seropositive donors and one seronegative donor made up the eight sequenced donors.

TCRdb reprocessed the 5' RACE reads and reports one entry per CDR3 protein, with no DNA. This sample's clone table lists about 430,000 distinct CDR3 sequences. Study-level results: NKG2C+ dominant clonotypes from a handful of donors made up about 1.0-8% of CD8+ T cells.

The TCR was taken from a woman aged 50 to 60 in good health. Material: blood T cells: a sorted CD56 or NKG2C T cell subset, CD4+ or CD8+ T cells, or bulk PBMC T cells (not recorded which).

CDR3 amino acids: CSVQVGAYEQYF. The chain combines TRBV29-1 with TRBJ2-7; TCRdb proposes TRBD2, but this gene call is untestable without DNA. The CDR3 totals 12 residues. Germline V gene lookup returns CDR1 SQVTM and CDR2 ANQGSEA.